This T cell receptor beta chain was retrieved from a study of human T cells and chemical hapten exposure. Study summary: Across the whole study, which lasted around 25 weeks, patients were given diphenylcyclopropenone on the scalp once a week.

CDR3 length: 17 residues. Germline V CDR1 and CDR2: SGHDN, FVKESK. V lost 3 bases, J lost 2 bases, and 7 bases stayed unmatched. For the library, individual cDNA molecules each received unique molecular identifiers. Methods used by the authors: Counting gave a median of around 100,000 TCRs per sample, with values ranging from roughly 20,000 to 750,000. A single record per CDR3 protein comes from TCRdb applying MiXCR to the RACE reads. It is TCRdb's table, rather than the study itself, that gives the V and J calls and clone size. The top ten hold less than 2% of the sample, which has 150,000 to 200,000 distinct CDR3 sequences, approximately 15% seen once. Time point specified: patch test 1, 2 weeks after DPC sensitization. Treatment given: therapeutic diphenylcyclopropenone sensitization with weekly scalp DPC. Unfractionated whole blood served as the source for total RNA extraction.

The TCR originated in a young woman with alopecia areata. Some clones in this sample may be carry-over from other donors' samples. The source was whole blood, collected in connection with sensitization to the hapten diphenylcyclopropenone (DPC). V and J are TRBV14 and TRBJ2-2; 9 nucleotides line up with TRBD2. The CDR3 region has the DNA TGTGCCAGCAGCCATCTCCGACTAGCGGATAACACCGGGGAGCTGTTTTTT. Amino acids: CASSHLRLADNTGELFF.